Shown below are 23 T cell receptor beta chains from a single sample sequenced in a study of blood T cell repertoires in COVID-19 (dated by TCRdb to about 2020). Libraries came from the immunoSEQ multiplex PCR assay. The immuneACCESS repertoire file appears here via TCRdb, limited to in-frame rearrangements. These files lack a portion of the clones; in checked studies, under half of the deficit traces to unresolved V genes, and the cause of the others is not known. The sample includes around 100,000 clones, with around 86% observed a single time. The biggest ten clones account for 2.7% of the sample. The sequenced sample was PBMCs or T cells enriched from blood (not recorded which). The origin of the receptors is a woman between 50 and 59 years old who had recovered from COVID-19.

The CDR3 reads CASSLTSRGSAYPSSYEQYF. The CDR3 DNA sequence: TGTGCCAGCAGTTTAACCTCCCGGGGTTCAGCCTATCCTAGCTCCTACGAGCAGTACTTC. The genes are TRBV27 and TRBJ2-7; D is possibly TRBD2 (5 bases). Germline V CDR1 and CDR2: MNHEY, SMNVEV (reference sequence). The CDR3 is 20 residues long. The V end was cut by 2 bases, the J end by 0 bases, with 26 bases between.

The chain uses TRBV6-1 and TRBJ1-2, with D hard to call. Looked up from germline, CDR1 is MNHNS and CDR2 is SASEGT. The CDR3 spans 16 residues. V lost 4 bases and J 0 bases, leaving 15 bases between the germline ends. CDR3 nucleotide sequence: TGTGCCAGCAGTGCAGTCAGGTACCCCTCTAACTATGGCTACACCTTC. Translating gives CASSAVRYPSNYGYTF.

This sequence joins TRBV18 and TRBJ2-1, with 7 bases that match TRBD1. The CDR3 has 15 amino acids. The V gene end was trimmed by 4 bases and the J gene end by 4 bases; junction bases not matched to a gene: 7. Germline V gene lookup returns CDR1 KGHSH and CDR2 LQKENI. CDR3 residues: CASSLPGQQYNEQFF. CDR3 in DNA: TGTGCCAGCTCACTCCCGGGACAGCAATACAATGAGCAGTTCTTC. Filled out from reference TRBV18 and TRBJ2-1, the complete variable domain reads NAGVMQNPRHLVRRRGQEARLRCSPMKGHSHVYWYRQLPEEGLKFMVYLQKENIIDESGMPKERFSAEFPKEGPSILRIQQVVRGDSAAYFCASSLPGQQYNEQFFGPGTRLTVL.

The chain uses TRBV19 and TRBJ2-7; the match to TRBD2 covers 8 bases. The junction had 8 bases not matched to a gene; V was cut back by 10 bases and J by 0 bases. Germline CDR1 LNHDA, CDR2 SQIVND (reference sequence). The CDR3 length is 14 residues. The chain's CDR3 is CATQSGSGSYEQYF. CDR3 DNA sequence: TGTGCCACCCAAAGCGGGAGTGGCTCCTACGAGCAGTACTTC.

The rearrangement joins TRBV20-1 to TRBJ1-2; D gene ambiguous. The CDR3 length is 11 residues. Germline CDR1 reads DFQATT; CDR2 reads SNEGSKA (reference sequence). Deletions cut 3 bases from V and 8 bases from J, with 10 bases between. The CDR3 nucleotides read TGCAGTGCTAGTTTCGTCGGGGGCTACACCTTC. Residues: CSASFVGGYTF.

The chain employs TRBV30 and TRBJ1-2, with 8 bases aligning to TRBD1. The CDR3 consists of 12 residues. Trimming took 6 bases from V and 7 from J; bases not matched to a gene: 7. CDR1 GTSNPN and CDR2 SVGIG come from the germline V gene (reference sequence). CDR3 protein: CACGQGFSGYTF. The CDR3 DNA reads TGTGCCTGCGGACAGGGTTTTTCTGGCTACACCTTC.

The rearrangement uses TRBV10-1 and TRBJ2-1; tentative D call: TRBD1 (5 bases). Between the trimmed V and J ends, which lost 0 bases and 3 bases, there was a span of 12 bases. Germline loops: CDR1 WNHNN, CDR2 SYGVQD (reference sequence). The CDR3 sequence is 16 residues long. CDR3 sequence reads: CASSESRGSGYNEQFF. In DNA form, the CDR3 reads TGCGCCAGCAGTGAGTCTAGGGGAAGTGGCTACAATGAGCAGTTCTTC.

V is TRBV7-3 and J is TRBJ1-2; D is unclear. CDR3 length: 16 amino acids. Germline V gene data show CDR1 as SGHTA and CDR2 as FQGTGA. V shed 5 bases and J shed 0 bases, with 16 bases lying between them. This CDR3 is CASSLRGGGTNYGYTF. The CDR3 region has the DNA TGTGCCAGCAGCCTAAGAGGCGGAGGGACTAACTATGGCTACACCTTC.

CDR3 nucleotide sequence: TGTGCCAGCAGCTTAGTAGGGGCGAACACTGAAGCTTTCTTT. This translates into CASSLVGANTEAFF. The V and J genes are TRBV7-6 and TRBJ1-1; D possibly corresponds to TRBD1 (5 bases). Germline-derived CDR1 and CDR2 are SGHVS and FNYEAQ. The V gene lost 1 base and the J gene lost 1 base, with 7 bases spanning the gap. This CDR3 is built from 14 residues.

This clone was observed a single time. J is TRBJ1-2 and V is TRBV5-6; 9 bases align to TRBD1. Per the germline V gene, CDR1 is SGHDT and CDR2 is YYEEEE. The CDR3 has 14 amino acids. The junction had 8 bases not matched to a gene; V was cut back by 6 bases and J by 5 bases. CDR3 coding DNA: TGTGCCAGCAACCACGTGACAGGGGGATATGGCTACACCTTC. This encodes CASNHVTGGYGYTF.

The chain is built from TRBV3-1 (or the pseudogene TRBV3-2) and TRBJ2-1, with D possibly TRBD2 on 5 matching bases. CDR3 size: 12 residues. V was cut by 2 bases and J by 12 bases, with 11 bases left in between. CDR1 LGHDT and CDR2 YNNKEL come from the germline V gene (reference sequence). CDR3 nucleotides: TGTGCCAGCAGCCAAACACTAGTCGGGCAGTTCTTC. Translating it yields CASSQTLVGQFF.

The V and J genes are TRBV7-9 and TRBJ1-1; D is uncertain. The CDR3 runs 14 residues. Deletions cut 5 bases from V and 5 bases from J, with 15 bases between. The germline gives CDR1 SEHNR, CDR2 FQNEAQ (reference sequence). The CDR3 protein is CASSPPRGETEAFF. The DNA of the CDR3 is TGTGCCAGCAGCCCCCCCCGTGGGGAGACTGAAGCTTTCTTT.

The V call is TRBV11-1, the J call TRBJ1-1; 11 bases fit TRBD1. V lost 5 bases to trimming and J lost 4 bases; unmatched junction nucleotides: 9. The CDR3 consists of 16 residues. Germline CDR1 is SGHAT and CDR2 is FQDESV (reference sequence). In DNA form, the CDR3 reads TGTGCCAGCAGCCCCATGGACAGGGGGCGAGGCACTGAAGCTTTCTTT. Its protein is CASSPMDRGRGTEAFF.

The chain joins TRBV19 to TRBJ2-3; 14 nucleotides agree with TRBD2. This CDR3 comprises 17 residues. After removal of 5 bases from V and 2 bases from J, the junction contained 6 bases not matched to a gene. Germline lookup yields CDR1 LNHDA and CDR2 SQIVND (reference sequence). CDR3 loop: CASSSRTSGGITDTQYF. The CDR3 DNA is TGTGCCAGTAGTTCCCGGACTAGCGGGGGGATCACAGATACGCAGTATTTT.

The chain combines TRBV5-1 with TRBJ2-5; 11 bases are a match to TRBD1. The germline gives CDR1 SGHRS, CDR2 YFSETQ. CDR3 length: 16 residues. J was trimmed by 0 bases and V by 4 bases; bases with no gene match: 5. CDR3: CASSGGTGGYQETQYF. As DNA, the CDR3 is TGCGCCAGCAGCGGGGGGACAGGGGGATACCAAGAGACCCAGTACTTC. Filled out from reference TRBV5-1 and TRBJ2-5, the complete variable domain reads KAGVTQTPRYLIKTRGQQVTLSCSPISGHRSVSWYQQTPGQGLQFLFEYFSETQRNKGNFPGRFSGRQFSNSRSEMNVSTLELGDSALYLCASSGGTGGYQETQYFGPGTRLLVL.

The rearrangement joins TRBV30 to TRBJ2-5; TRBD2 might be the D (6 bases). The germline CDR1 and CDR2 sequences are GTSNPN and SVGIG (reference sequence). Deletions cut 4 bases from V and 9 bases from J, with 12 bases between. The CDR3 sequence is 11 residues long. In DNA, the CDR3 is TGTGCCTGGACTAGCGATCGGGCCCAGTACTTC. As protein: CAWTSDRAQYF.

The genes are TRBV6-5 and TRBJ2-7; 7 bases align to TRBD2. Trimming removed 7 bases from V and 0 bases from J; junction bases left unmatched: 9. CDR1 and CDR2 (germline): MNHEY, SVGAGI. This CDR3 comprises 15 residues. This CDR3 reads CASIASGYSSYEQYF. The CDR3 nucleotides read TGTGCCAGCATAGCTAGCGGATATAGCTCCTACGAGCAGTACTTC.

The gene calls are TRBV24-1 and TRBJ1-1; 7 bases align to TRBD1. The CDR3 is made up of 13 amino acids. Germline V gene sequence: CDR1 KGHDR, CDR2 SFDVKD. Trimming cost V 6 bases and J 2 bases; bases outside gene matches: 2. CDR3 residues: CATSRQGNTEAFF. The CDR3 DNA is TGTGCCACCAGTCGACAGGGAAACACTGAAGCTTTCTTT.

This clone was picked up a small number of times. The chain joins TRBV29-1 to TRBJ2-3; D not resolved. CDR3 length equals 13 residues. CDR1 SQVTM and CDR2 ANQGSEA come from the germline V gene. Trimming took off 3 bases at V and 1 base at J, with 8 bases between the two ends. The CDR3 DNA sequence: TGCAGCGTTGATTCGGGTGGCACAGATACGCAGTATTTT. Its translation: CSVDSGGTDTQYF.

The chain couples TRBV30 to TRBJ2-1; TRBD2 agrees at 8 bases. From germline, CDR1 is GTSNPN and CDR2 SVGIG (reference sequence). This CDR3 comprises 16 residues. V lost 3 bases to trimming and J lost 4 bases; unmatched junction nucleotides: 11. DNA of the CDR3: TGTGCCTGGAGGCGAGAAGCTAGCGGGTTTTACAATGAGCAGTTCTTC. It specifies CAWRREASGFYNEQFF.

V gene TRBV19 combines with J gene TRBJ1-5; D call uncertain. Germline V CDR1 and CDR2: LNHDA, SQIVND (reference sequence). Trimming left V 5 bases short and J 2 bases short, with 7 bases between. The CDR3 has 13 amino acids. In DNA, the CDR3 is TGTGCCAGTAGTGAAAGCCGCAATCAGCCCCAGCATTTT. This encodes CASSESRNQPQHF.

The rearrangement links TRBV28 to TRBJ2-5; TRBD2 agrees at 10 bases. Germline V gives CDR1 MDHEN, CDR2 SYDVKM. The CDR3 is made up of 15 amino acids. Germline trimming cut 3 bases from V and 5 bases from J; bases unmatched to any gene: 6. The CDR3 loop reads CASSFIAGGRETQYF. In DNA form, the CDR3 reads TGTGCCAGCAGTTTTATAGCGGGGGGTCGGGAGACCCAGTACTTC.

The V and J genes are TRBV2 and TRBJ2-2; possible D gene TRBD2, 5 bases. CDR1 and CDR2 (germline): SNHLY, FYNNEI. With 5 bases removed from V and 0 bases from J, the gap between germline ends came to 10 bases. The length of the CDR3 is 15 residues. The CDR3 is CASSQLGSNTGELFF. As DNA, the CDR3 is TGTGCCAGCAGTCAACTAGGGTCGAACACCGGGGAGCTGTTTTTT.